The 14 T cell receptor beta chains listed next were all sequenced from one sample in a study of cytomegalovirus exposure and HLA in healthy donors. The PCR had 60 Vbeta and 13 Jbeta primers. Sequenced by immunoSEQ multiplex PCR; TCRdb stores in-frame clones only, minus some. The data hold some 130,000 clones, with more than 80% observed a single time. What was sequenced was PBMCs. The receptor source for this set is a woman aged 35 to 49 in good health and CMV-seropositive.

The chain carries TRBV28 and TRBJ2-1; 9 nucleotides agree with TRBD2. The CDR3 extends over 14 amino acids. Germline V CDR1 and CDR2: MDHEN, SYDVKM. After removal of 6 bases from V and 4 bases from J, the junction contained 4 bases not matched to a gene. Written as DNA, the CDR3 is TGTGCCAGCAGGGGCGGGGGGGCGTACAATGAGCAGTTCTTC. Protein product: CASRGGGAYNEQFF.

This clone was counted once. V usage is TRBV28 and J usage is TRBJ2-1, with 9 nucleotides matching TRBD2. Germline CDR1 is MDHEN and CDR2 is SYDVKM. The J segment lost 2 bases and the V segment lost 6 bases, leaving 5 bases of the junction unmatched. The CDR3 length is 15 residues. CDR3 in DNA: TGTGCCAGCAGGAGCGGGAGGCCCACCTACAATGAGCAGTTCTTC. Translation gives CASRSGRPTYNEQFF.

In the case of this clone: This CDR3 is also generated by other DNA sequences in the sample. The chain combines TRBV19 with TRBJ1-5; TRBD1 aligns across 8 bases. CDR1 and CDR2 from the germline V gene are LNHDA and SQIVND (reference sequence). The CDR3 runs to 14 residues. Trimming cost V 4 bases and J 2 bases; bases outside gene matches: 1. In DNA, the CDR3 is TGTGCCAGTAGTACGGGACAGGGCAATCAGCCCCAGCATTTT. Translation gives CASSTGQGNQPQHF.

The chain links TRBV6-5 to TRBJ1-2, with D possibly matching TRBD1 (6 bases). This CDR3 region has 14 residues. Germline CDR1 MNHEY, CDR2 SVGAGI. Trimming took 5 bases from V and 7 from J, leaving 17 bases between them. The CDR3 sequence: CASSRFRGLGGYTF. As DNA, the CDR3 is TGTGCCAGCAGTCGATTCAGGGGTTTAGGTGGCTACACCTTC.

CDR3 in DNA: TGTGCCAGCAGTCCGACAGGGGTCCTTAACACTGAAGCTTTCTTT. The encoded protein is CASSPTGVLNTEAFF. This rearrangement joins TRBV25-1 to TRBJ1-1; TRBD1 agrees at 8 bases. The CDR3 runs to 15 residues. Looked up from germline, CDR1 is MGHDK and CDR2 is SYGVNS. With V trimmed by 5 bases and J by 2 bases, 7 bases remained unmatched.

Only one count was recorded for this clone. This chain links TRBV6-5 with TRBJ2-7, with TRBD1 matching over 10 bases. The CDR3 runs to 15 residues. Per the germline V gene, CDR1 is MNHEY and CDR2 is SVGAGI. V shed 6 bases and J 3 bases; nucleotides not matched to a gene: 8. For the CDR3, the DNA is TGTGCCAGCAGAGCCTCGGGACAGGGGATCTACGAGCAGTACTTC. Amino acids: CASRASGQGIYEQYF.

This chain connects TRBV4-2 to TRBJ1-2, with D possibly TRBD1 on 6 matching bases. The CDR3 sequence is 15 residues long. Trimming took 0 bases from V and 8 from J, leaving 16 bases between them. Germline V gene sequence: CDR1 LGHNA, CDR2 YNFKEQ. CDR3 DNA sequence: TGTGCCAGCAGCCAAGATTGGACAGAGACTATGGGCTACACCTTC. It yields the protein CASSQDWTETMGYTF.

The chain joins TRBV25-1 to TRBJ1-6, with 9 bases fitting TRBD1. CDR1 and CDR2 (germline): MGHDK, SYGVNS. The CDR3 spans 14 residues. V trimming: 6 bases; J trimming: 9 bases; junction bases outside the gene matches: 6. This CDR3 is CASRGGQGISPLHF. The CDR3 DNA sequence: TGTGCCAGCAGAGGGGGACAGGGCATTTCACCCCTCCACTTT.

CDR3 sequence reads: CASSMGGVTEAFF. DNA for the CDR3: TGTGCCAGTAGTATGGGCGGGGTTACTGAAGCTTTCTTT. The chain has TRBV19 and TRBJ1-1; D is unresolved. This CDR3 is 13 amino acids long. V lost 3 bases and J lost 5, with 10 bases in between. Per germline, CDR1 LNHDA and CDR2 SQIVND (reference sequence).

The V and J genes are TRBV5-4 and TRBJ1-1; tentatively, D is TRBD1 (6 bases). Germline-derived CDR1 and CDR2 are SGHNT and YYREEE (reference sequence). This CDR3 has 14 amino acids. The V and J ends lost 4 bases and 5 bases respectively, with 15 bases between them. The CDR3 loop reads CASSITRGSTEAFF. The CDR3 DNA reads as TGTGCCAGCAGCATCACCAGGGGTTCTACTGAAGCTTTCTTT.

This clone was picked up a small number of times. The chain is built from TRBV27 and TRBJ1-2; D call uncertain. The CDR3 is made up of 14 amino acids. Germline lookup yields CDR1 MNHEY and CDR2 SMNVEV (reference sequence). V was cut by 6 bases and J by 2 bases, with 13 bases left in between. CDR3 nucleotides: TGTGCCAGCAGATCACAGAGATTGAACTATGGCTACACCTTC. It encodes CASRSQRLNYGYTF.

The chain recombines TRBV2 with TRBJ2-2, with 9 bases identical to TRBD2. CDR1 is SNHLY and CDR2 is FYNNEI in the germline V gene. The length of the CDR3 is 16 residues. J lost 4 bases, V lost 2 bases, and 5 bases had no gene match. The CDR3 DNA follows: TGTGCCAGCAGTGAACTGGCGGGGGGGCTCACCGGGGAGCTGTTTTTT. This translates into CASSELAGGLTGELFF.

This clone was counted between two and nine times. The chain has TRBV10-1 and TRBJ2-1; 11 nucleotides line up with TRBD2. Germline values: CDR1 WNHNN, CDR2 SYGVQD (reference sequence). V trimming: 6 bases; J trimming: 8 bases; junction bases outside the gene matches: 6. The CDR3 covers 14 residues. The CDR3 nucleotides read TGCGCCAGCAGCCATAGCGGGGGGGTGCATGAGCAGTTCTTC. Encoded protein: CASSHSGGVHEQFF.

As for this clone: Other DNA sequences in the sample encode the same CDR3. The chain uses TRBV9 and TRBJ1-1; possible D gene TRBD1, 5 bases. From germline, CDR1 is SGDLS and CDR2 YYNGEE. The V gene lost 0 bases and the J gene lost 0 bases, with 9 bases spanning the gap. CDR3 size: 15 residues. CDR3 DNA: TGTGCCAGCAGCGTAGAAGGGGCTCTGAACACTGAAGCTTTCTTT. As protein: CASSVEGALNTEAFF.